This passage covers 26 T cell receptor beta chains from one sample sequenced in a study of the immune and genomic landscape of osteosarcoma. Primary, local recurrence and metastasis osteosarcoma tumors were taken after treatment from poor-prognosis patients. The table came from immunoSEQ multiplex PCR; TCRdb's copy has only in-frame clones and leaves some out. The sample consists of 5,500 to 7,500 clones, approximately 64% of them appearing once. Source material: osteosarcoma tumor tissue from the lung. These receptors all come from a human donor with osteosarcoma.

The chain has TRBV28 and TRBJ2-2; TRBD1 matches 7 bases. Germline-derived CDR1 and CDR2 are MDHEN and SYDVKM. CDR3 length: 16 amino acids. V shed 6 bases, J shed 4 bases, and the junction held 11 bases outside the gene matches. CDR3: CASRTSTGTRTGELFF. DNA of the CDR3: TGTGCCAGCAGGACTTCGACAGGGACCCGCACCGGGGAGCTGTTTTTT.

This clone was observed a single time. V is TRBV27 and J is TRBJ2-1; tentatively, D is TRBD1 (6 bases). This CDR3 is 14 amino acids long. Between the trimmed V and J ends, which lost 4 bases and 10 bases, there was a span of 17 bases. In germline, CDR1 is MNHEY, CDR2 SMNVEV (reference sequence). The CDR3 reads CASSYESDRREQFF. CDR3 in DNA: TGTGCCAGCAGTTACGAGTCCGACAGGCGAGAGCAGTTCTTC.

The chain is built from TRBV15 and TRBJ2-5; 8 bases align to TRBD1. The trim removed 7 bases at V and 4 bases at J, leaving 8 bases unmatched. The V gene's germline CDR1 is LNHNV and CDR2 YYDKDF (reference sequence). This CDR3 has 14 residues. As DNA, the CDR3 is TGTGCCACCACGGGGCAGGGGGCGGGAGAGACCCAGTACTTC. Translated: CATTGQGAGETQYF.

The V gene is TRBV4-1, the J gene TRBJ2-5; 7 positions match TRBD1. CDR1 and CDR2 from the germline V gene are MGHRA and YSYEKL. V lost 0 bases to trimming and J lost 7 bases; unmatched junction nucleotides: 11. The CDR3 loop spans 16 amino acids. CDR3 in DNA: TGCGCCAGCAGCCAAGAGTTCGTAAGGGGGCTGGGGACCCAGTACTTC. Translation gives CASSQEFVRGLGTQYF.

CDR3 amino acids: CASRRESTEAFF. The CDR3 bases are TGTGCCAGCAGACGGGAAAGCACTGAAGCTTTCTTT. The chain has TRBV28 and TRBJ1-1; D ambiguous. The V gene lost 6 bases and the J gene lost 4 bases, with 9 bases spanning the gap. The CDR3 extends over 12 amino acids. Per the germline V gene, CDR1 is MDHEN and CDR2 is SYDVKM.

This clone was observed once. This chain links TRBV19 with TRBJ2-7; D remains ambiguous. From germline, CDR1 is LNHDA and CDR2 SQIVND (reference sequence). The CDR3 sequence is 13 residues long. Trimming stripped 10 bases from V and 2 bases from J, with 15 bases between. The CDR3 loop reads CATIDTDAYEQYF. The CDR3 DNA reads TGTGCCACTATTGATACGGACGCCTACGAGCAGTACTTC.

J is TRBJ2-6 and V is TRBV7-3, with TRBD2 matching over 7 bases. The germline V gene has CDR1 SGHTA and CDR2 FQGTGA. V dropped 2 bases and J dropped 2; count of bases not matched to a gene: 3. The CDR3 has 16 residues. The CDR3 reads CASSLLAGTGANVLTF. The CDR3 DNA reads as TGTGCCAGCAGCTTATTAGCGGGCACTGGGGCCAACGTCCTGACTTTC.

The genes are TRBV7-9 and TRBJ1-1, with TRBD1 as a possible D gene (6 bases). CDR1 and CDR2 (germline): SEHNR, FQNEAQ (reference sequence). The CDR3 contains 14 residues. Trimming removed 5 bases from V and 6 bases from J, with 16 bases in between. The CDR3 DNA is TGTGCCAGCAGCCCGGATTACAGGGAGGCTGAAGCTTTCTTT. Protein: CASSPDYREAEAFF.

The chain has TRBV27 and TRBJ1-5, with D possibly matching TRBD1 (6 bases). The germline gives CDR1 MNHEY, CDR2 SMNVEV (reference sequence). V lost 5 bases to trimming and J lost 6 bases, with 14 bases between them. This CDR3 has 14 residues. The CDR3 spells CASSTTGPAQPQHF. The CDR3 DNA follows: TGTGCCAGCAGTACGACAGGCCCGGCTCAGCCCCAGCATTTT.

V is TRBV19 and J is TRBJ1-2; 10 bases fit TRBD1. This CDR3 spans 16 amino acids. Germline trimming cut 7 bases from V and 5 bases from J; bases unmatched to any gene: 13. Per the germline V gene, CDR1 is LNHDA and CDR2 is SQIVND (reference sequence). CDR3 amino acids: CASNPSPGTGVYGYTF. Written as DNA, the CDR3 is TGTGCCAGTAACCCCTCCCCCGGGACAGGGGTGTATGGCTACACCTTC.

DNA for the CDR3: TGTGCCAGTAGGAACGCTGGAGGGGCCGGCAAAAACATTCAGTACTTC. Its translation: CASRNAGGAGKNIQYF. J is TRBJ2-4 and V is TRBV19; D may be TRBD2 (6 bases). The germline V gene has CDR1 LNHDA and CDR2 SQIVND (reference sequence). The CDR3 covers 16 residues. Trimming took 6 bases from V and 3 from J, leaving 18 bases between them. Filled out from reference TRBV19 and TRBJ2-4, the complete variable domain reads DGGITQSPKYLFRKEGQNVTLSCEQNLNHDAMYWYRQDPGQGLRLIYYSQIVNDFQKGDIAEGYSVSREKKESFPLTVTSAQKNPTAFYLCASRNAGGAGKNIQYFGAGTRLSVL.

V is TRBV6-5 and J is TRBJ2-1; D not resolved. The germline CDR1 and CDR2 sequences are MNHEY and SVGAGI. This CDR3 is built from 15 residues. Trimming cost V 6 bases and J 0 bases, with 12 bases left between them. The CDR3 reads CASRPTVTSYNEQFF. The CDR3 DNA reads TGTGCCAGCAGACCCACAGTAACCTCCTACAATGAGCAGTTCTTC.

The gene calls are TRBV7-3 and TRBJ1-5; D gene uncertain. Trimming stripped 3 bases from V and 7 bases from J, with 10 bases between. Germline CDR1 reads SGHTA; CDR2 reads FQGTGA. This CDR3 is built from 13 residues. This CDR3 reads CASSFDGNQPQHF. Written as DNA, the CDR3 is TGTGCCAGCAGCTTCGACGGGAACCAGCCCCAGCATTTT.

The V and J genes are TRBV21-1 and TRBJ2-2; the table's D call, TRBD2, was not checked against the DNA. TRBV21-1 is a pseudogene locus. CDR3 length equals 14 residues. CDR3 sequence reads: CASSLREDTGELFF. CDR3 in DNA: TGTGCCAGCAGTCTGAGGGAGGACACCGGGGAGCTGTTTTTT.

By frequency in the sample, this clone is large. The V and J genes are TRBV19 and TRBJ2-1; no definite D call. Germline V gene sequence: CDR1 LNHDA, CDR2 SQIVND (reference sequence). CDR3 length: 13 residues. The V end was cut by 5 bases, the J end by 6 bases, with 11 bases between. Written as DNA, the CDR3 is TGTGCCAGTAGTGTAAGATCTGCCAATGAGCAGTTCTTC. This encodes CASSVRSANEQFF.

V and J are TRBV7-2 and TRBJ1-5; D is uncertain. Germline lookup yields CDR1 SGHTA and CDR2 FQGNSA. V shed 5 bases and J shed 3 bases, with 11 bases lying between them. The CDR3 consists of 14 residues. For the CDR3, the DNA is TGTGCCAGCAGCCTCTCGAGTCACAATCAGCCCCAGCATTTT. Translated, it gives CASSLSSHNQPQHF. The full variable domain, with the rest looked up from reference TRBV7-2 and TRBJ1-5, is GAGVSQSPSNKVTEKGKDVELRCDPISGHTALYWYRQSLGQGLEFLIYFQGNSAPDKSGLPSDRFSAERTGGSVSTLTIQRTQQEDSAVYLCASSLSSHNQPQHFGDGTRLSIL.

This clone was counted once. V gene TRBV4-3 combines with J gene TRBJ2-5, with D uncertain. The CDR3 contains 13 residues. CDR1 and CDR2 from the germline V gene are LGHNA and YSLEER. Trimming took 0 bases from V and 5 from J, leaving 7 bases between them. The CDR3 loop is CASSQEGWETQYF. The DNA for the CDR3 is TGCGCCAGCAGCCAAGAGGGGTGGGAGACCCAGTACTTC.

V usage is TRBV7-2 and J usage is TRBJ1-2; 7 bases align to TRBD1. V was pared by 8 bases and J by 2 bases, with 5 bases of the junction left unmatched. The germline CDR1 and CDR2 sequences are SGHTA and FQGNSA. The CDR3 loop spans 13 amino acids. CDR3 in DNA: TGTGCCAGCTCGGGACAGATGAACTATGGCTACACCTTC. This encodes CASSGQMNYGYTF.

The genes are TRBV7-3 and TRBJ2-2; the D gene is possibly TRBD2 (6 bases). Trimming took off 5 bases at V and 4 bases at J, with 20 bases between the two ends. Germline CDR1 reads SGHTA; CDR2 reads FQGTGA. CDR3 size: 17 residues. The CDR3 spells CASSPTPAGTTTGELFF. The CDR3 coding sequence is TGTGCCAGCAGCCCTACGCCTGCGGGGACGACCACCGGGGAGCTGTTTTTT.

The gene calls are TRBV6-1 and TRBJ2-7; possibly TRBD2 for D (5 bases). The V end lost 3 bases, the J end lost 11 bases, and 14 bases lay between the germline ends. Germline lookup yields CDR1 MNHNS and CDR2 SASEGT. This CDR3 region has 12 residues. CDR3 sequence: CASSERASVKYF. The CDR3 nucleotides are TGTGCCAGCAGTGAGAGGGCATCCGTGAAGTACTTC.

As DNA, the CDR3 is TGTGCCAGCAGTGAATGGGACAGGGGGCCGCAAGGCTACACCTTC. Its translation is CASSEWDRGPQGYTF. The V and J genes are TRBV2 and TRBJ1-2; 12 nucleotides match TRBD1. Looked up from germline, CDR1 is SNHLY and CDR2 is FYNNEI. The ends lost 2 bases at V and 8 bases at J; junction bases unmatched: 6. CDR3 length: 15 residues.

The chain joins TRBV6-6 to TRBJ2-1; the D is unclear. The CDR3 runs 16 residues. CDR1 and CDR2 from the germline V gene are MNHNY and SVGAGI (reference sequence). Trimming cost V 5 bases and J 7 bases, with 21 bases left between them. Here the CDR3 DNA reads TGTGCCAGCAGTAATCCGGGTAGAGGTGTGTGGAATGAGCAGTTCTTC. Its translation: CASSNPGRGVWNEQFF.

The chain links TRBV18 to TRBJ1-5; 8 nucleotides match TRBD1. The V and J ends lost 2 bases and 5 bases, in that order; junction bases with no gene match: 5. In germline, CDR1 is KGHSH, CDR2 LQKENI. CDR3 length: 15 amino acids. This CDR3 reads CASSPWAGGDQPQHF. The CDR3 coding sequence is TGTGCCAGCTCACCATGGGCAGGGGGCGATCAGCCCCAGCATTTT.

The rearrangement uses TRBV27 and TRBJ1-1, with 7 bases aligning to TRBD1. This CDR3 has 18 residues. CDR1 MNHEY and CDR2 SMNVEV come from the germline V gene (reference sequence). V shed 5 bases and J 0 bases; nucleotides not matched to a gene: 15. CDR3: CASSPLGVRGRLNTEAFF. CDR3 nucleotide sequence: TGTGCCAGCAGTCCCCTTGGGGTAAGGGGGCGCTTGAACACTGAAGCTTTCTTT.

By share of the sample, this clone is medium-sized. V is TRBV18 and J is TRBJ2-1; 8 nucleotides line up with TRBD1. The V segment lost 3 bases and the J segment 13 bases; nucleotides outside the gene matches: 8. Germline CDR1 KGHSH, CDR2 LQKENI. CDR3 length: 13 amino acids. CDR3 sequence: CASSPGQGQGQFF. Here the CDR3 DNA reads TGTGCCAGCTCACCCGGACAGGGCCAAGGACAGTTCTTC.

The chain uses TRBV6-6 and TRBJ1-2; 8 bases agree with TRBD1. V trimming: 4 bases; J trimming: 6 bases; junction bases outside the gene matches: 4. This CDR3 is 13 amino acids long. Germline values: CDR1 MNHNY, CDR2 SVGAGI (reference sequence). This CDR3 reads CASSSGTGDGYTF. The CDR3 DNA reads as TGTGCCAGCAGTTCCGGGACAGGCGATGGCTACACCTTC.